This record covers a single T cell receptor beta chain. The data originate from a study of blood T cell repertoires in COVID-19. Authors' data handling: Nucleated cell number was recorded as an estimate derived from reference gene primer amplification. The table came from immunoSEQ multiplex PCR; TCRdb's copy has only in-frame clones and leaves some out. The V and J calls and clone size come from that table; D and trimming were worked out from the DNA. The sample includes 250,000 to 300,000 clones, around 93% seen only once; the top ten take 0.95% to 1.5%. The CDR3 loop spans 16 amino acids. V dropped 6 bases and J dropped 3 bases, with 19 bases sitting between them. Germline loops: CDR1 SGHTA, CDR2 FQGTGA. Membership in each cohort depended on participant-reported clinical history.

This TCR derives from a human donor in a cohort exposed to, infected with or recovered from COVID-19 (not recorded which). The donor label of this sample is uncertain. Sequenced: PBMCs or T cells enriched from blood (not recorded which). The chain uses TRBV7-3 and TRBJ2-3, with a weak D call TRBD1 (6 bases). In DNA form, the CDR3 reads TGTGCCAGCAGTCTAGGGGGAATTGGAATGACAGATACGCAGTATTTT. Amino acid sequence: CASSLGGIGMTDTQYF.